This TCR beta chain was captured by sequencing in a study of blood T cell repertoires in COVID-19. The germline V gene has CDR1 SNHLY and CDR2 FYNNEI. This CDR3 is 15 amino acids long. The method was immunoSEQ multiplex PCR; TCRdb's version includes in-frame clones alone and lacks a portion of them. The repertoire consists of 72,000 or so clones, with roughly 90% occurring once and the leading ten covering under 0.8%. Remarks on this clone: Mismatch with germline at one junction end may stem from a read error.

Material: peripheral blood. The receptor was isolated from a woman of 80 years or more with acute or convalescent COVID-19. The genes are TRBV2 and TRBJ2-1, with 8 bases fitting TRBD2. This CDR3 is CASSPRRDGGGRLIF. CDR3 bases: TGTGCCAGCAGTCCTCGACGGGACGGGGGGGGCAGGTTAATCTTC.